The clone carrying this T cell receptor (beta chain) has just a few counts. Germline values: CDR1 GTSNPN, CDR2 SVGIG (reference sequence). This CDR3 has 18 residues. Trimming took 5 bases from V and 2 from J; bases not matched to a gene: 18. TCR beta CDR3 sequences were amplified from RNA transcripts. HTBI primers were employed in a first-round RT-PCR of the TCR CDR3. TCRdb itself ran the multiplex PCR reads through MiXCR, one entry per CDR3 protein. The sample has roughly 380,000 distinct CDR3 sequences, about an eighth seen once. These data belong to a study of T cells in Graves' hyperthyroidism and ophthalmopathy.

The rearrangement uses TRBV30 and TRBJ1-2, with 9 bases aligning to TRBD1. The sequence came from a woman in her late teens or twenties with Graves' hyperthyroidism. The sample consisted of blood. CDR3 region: CAWGKTRDRAIINYGYTF. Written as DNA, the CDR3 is TGTGCCTGGGGTAAAACCCGGGACAGGGCTATAATCAACTATGGCTACACCTTC.